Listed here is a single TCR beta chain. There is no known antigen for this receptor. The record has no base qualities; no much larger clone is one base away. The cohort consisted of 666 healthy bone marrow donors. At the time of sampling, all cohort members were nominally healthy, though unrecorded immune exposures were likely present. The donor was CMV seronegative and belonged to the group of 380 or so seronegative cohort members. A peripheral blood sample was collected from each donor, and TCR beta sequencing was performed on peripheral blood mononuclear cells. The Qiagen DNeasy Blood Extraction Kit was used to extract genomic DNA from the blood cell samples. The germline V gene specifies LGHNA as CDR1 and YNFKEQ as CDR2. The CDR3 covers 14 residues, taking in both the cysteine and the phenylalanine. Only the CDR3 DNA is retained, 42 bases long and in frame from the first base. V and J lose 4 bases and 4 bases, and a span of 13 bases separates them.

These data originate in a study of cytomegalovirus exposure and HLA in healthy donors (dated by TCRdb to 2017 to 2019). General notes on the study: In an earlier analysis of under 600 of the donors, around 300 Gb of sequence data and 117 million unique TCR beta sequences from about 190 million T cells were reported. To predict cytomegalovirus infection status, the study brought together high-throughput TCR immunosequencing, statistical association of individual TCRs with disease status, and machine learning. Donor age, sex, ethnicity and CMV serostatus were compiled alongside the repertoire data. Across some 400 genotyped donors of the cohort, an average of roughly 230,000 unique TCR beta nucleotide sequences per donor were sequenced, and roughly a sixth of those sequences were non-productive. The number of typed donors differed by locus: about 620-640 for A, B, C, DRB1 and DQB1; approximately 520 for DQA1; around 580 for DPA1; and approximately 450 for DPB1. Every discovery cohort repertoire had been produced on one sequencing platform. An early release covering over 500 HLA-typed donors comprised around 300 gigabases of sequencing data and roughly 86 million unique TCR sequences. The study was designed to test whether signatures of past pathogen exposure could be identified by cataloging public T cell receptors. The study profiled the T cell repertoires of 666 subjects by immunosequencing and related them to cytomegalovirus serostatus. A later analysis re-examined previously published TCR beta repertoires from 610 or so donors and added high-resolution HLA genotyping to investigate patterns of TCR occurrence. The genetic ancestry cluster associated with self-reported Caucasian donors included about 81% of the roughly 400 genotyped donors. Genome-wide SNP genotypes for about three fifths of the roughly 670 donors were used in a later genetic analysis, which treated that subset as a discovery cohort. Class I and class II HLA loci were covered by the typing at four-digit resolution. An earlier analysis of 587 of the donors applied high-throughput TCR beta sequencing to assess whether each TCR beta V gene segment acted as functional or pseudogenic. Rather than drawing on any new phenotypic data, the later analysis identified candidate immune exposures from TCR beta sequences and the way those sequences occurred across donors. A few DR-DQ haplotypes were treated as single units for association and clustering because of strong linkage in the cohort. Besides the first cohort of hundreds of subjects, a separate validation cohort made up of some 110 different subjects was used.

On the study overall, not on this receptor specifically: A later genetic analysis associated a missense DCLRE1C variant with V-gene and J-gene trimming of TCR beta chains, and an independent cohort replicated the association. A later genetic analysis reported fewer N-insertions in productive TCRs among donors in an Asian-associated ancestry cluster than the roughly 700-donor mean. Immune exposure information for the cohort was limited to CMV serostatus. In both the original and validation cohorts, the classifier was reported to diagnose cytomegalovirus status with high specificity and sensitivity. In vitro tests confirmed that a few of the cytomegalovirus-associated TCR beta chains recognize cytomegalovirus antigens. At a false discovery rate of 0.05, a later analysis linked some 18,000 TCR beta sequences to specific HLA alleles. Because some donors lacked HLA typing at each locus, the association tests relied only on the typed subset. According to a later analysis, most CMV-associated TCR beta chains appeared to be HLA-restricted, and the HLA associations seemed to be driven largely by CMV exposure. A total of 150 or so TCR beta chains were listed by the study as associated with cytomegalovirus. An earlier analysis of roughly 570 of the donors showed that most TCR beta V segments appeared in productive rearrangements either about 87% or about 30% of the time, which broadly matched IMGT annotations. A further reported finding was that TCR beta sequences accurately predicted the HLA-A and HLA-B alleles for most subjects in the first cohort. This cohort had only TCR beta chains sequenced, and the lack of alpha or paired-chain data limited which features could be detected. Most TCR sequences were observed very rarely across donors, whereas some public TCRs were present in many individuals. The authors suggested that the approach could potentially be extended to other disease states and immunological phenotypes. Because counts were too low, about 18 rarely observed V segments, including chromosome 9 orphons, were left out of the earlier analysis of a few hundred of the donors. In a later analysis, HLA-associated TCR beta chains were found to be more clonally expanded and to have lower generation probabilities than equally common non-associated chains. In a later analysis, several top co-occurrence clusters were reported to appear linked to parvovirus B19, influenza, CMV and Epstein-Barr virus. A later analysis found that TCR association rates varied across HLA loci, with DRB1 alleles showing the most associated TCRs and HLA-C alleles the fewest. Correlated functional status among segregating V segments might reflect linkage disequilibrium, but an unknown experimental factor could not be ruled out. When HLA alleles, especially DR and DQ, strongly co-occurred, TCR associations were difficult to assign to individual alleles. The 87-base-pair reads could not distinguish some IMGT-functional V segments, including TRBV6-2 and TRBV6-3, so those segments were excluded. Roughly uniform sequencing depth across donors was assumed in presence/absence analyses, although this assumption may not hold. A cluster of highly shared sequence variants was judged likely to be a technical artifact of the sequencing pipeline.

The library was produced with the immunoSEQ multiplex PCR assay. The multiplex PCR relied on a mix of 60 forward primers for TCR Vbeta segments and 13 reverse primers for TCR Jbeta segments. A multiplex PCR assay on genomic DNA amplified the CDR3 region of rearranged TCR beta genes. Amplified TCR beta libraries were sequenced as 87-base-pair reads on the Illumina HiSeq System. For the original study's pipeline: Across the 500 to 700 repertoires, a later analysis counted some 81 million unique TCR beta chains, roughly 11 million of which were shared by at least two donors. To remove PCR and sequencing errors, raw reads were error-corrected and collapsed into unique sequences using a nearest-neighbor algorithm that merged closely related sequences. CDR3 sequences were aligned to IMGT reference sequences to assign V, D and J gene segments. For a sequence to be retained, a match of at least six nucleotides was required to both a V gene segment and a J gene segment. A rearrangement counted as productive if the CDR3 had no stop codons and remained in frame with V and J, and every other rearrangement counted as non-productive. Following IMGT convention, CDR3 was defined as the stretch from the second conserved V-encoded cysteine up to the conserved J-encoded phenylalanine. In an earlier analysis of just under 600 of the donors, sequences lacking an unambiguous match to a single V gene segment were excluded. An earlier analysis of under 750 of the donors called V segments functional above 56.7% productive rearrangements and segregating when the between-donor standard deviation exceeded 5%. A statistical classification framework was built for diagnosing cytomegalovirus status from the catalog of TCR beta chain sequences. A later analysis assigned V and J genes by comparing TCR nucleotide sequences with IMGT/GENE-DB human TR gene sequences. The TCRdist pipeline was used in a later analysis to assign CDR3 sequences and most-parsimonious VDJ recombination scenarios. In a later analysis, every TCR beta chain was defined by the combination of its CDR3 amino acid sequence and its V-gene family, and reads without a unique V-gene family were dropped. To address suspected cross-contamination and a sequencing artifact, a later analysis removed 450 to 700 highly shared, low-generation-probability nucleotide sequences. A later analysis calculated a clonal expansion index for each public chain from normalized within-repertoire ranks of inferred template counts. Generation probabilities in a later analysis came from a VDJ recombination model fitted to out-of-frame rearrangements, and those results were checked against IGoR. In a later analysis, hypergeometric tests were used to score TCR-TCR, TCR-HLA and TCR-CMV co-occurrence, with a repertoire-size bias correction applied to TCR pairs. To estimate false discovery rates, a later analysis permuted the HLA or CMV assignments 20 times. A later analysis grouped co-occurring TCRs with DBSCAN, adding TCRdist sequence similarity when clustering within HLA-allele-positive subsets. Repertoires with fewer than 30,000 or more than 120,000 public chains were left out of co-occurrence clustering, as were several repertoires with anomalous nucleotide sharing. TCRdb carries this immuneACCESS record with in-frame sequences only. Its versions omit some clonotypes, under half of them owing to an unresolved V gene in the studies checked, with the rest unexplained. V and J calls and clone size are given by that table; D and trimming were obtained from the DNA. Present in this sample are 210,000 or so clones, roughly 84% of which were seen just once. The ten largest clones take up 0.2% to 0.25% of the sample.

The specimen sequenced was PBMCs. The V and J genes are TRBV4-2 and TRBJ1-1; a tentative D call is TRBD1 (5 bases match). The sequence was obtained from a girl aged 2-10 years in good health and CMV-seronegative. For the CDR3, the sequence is CASSPNGGGTEAFF. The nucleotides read TGTGCCAGCAGCCCGAACGGGGGGGGCACTGAAGCTTTCTTT.